This paragraph covers one TCR beta chain sequence. Germline V gene lookup returns CDR1 ENHRY and CDR2 SYGVKD. The junction had 4 bases not matched to a gene; V was cut back by 3 bases and J by 6 bases. The CDR3 contains 14 residues. The sample originates from a study of T cell responses to AZD1222 COVID-19 vaccine. Using immunoSEQ multiplex PCR, the repertoire was profiled, and TCRdb retains in-frame clones only, with some absent. The sample contains around 58,000 clones, more than 80% of which appear only once. The receptor's source is an adult who received the AZD1222 COVID-19 vaccine. V usage is TRBV10-3 and J usage is TRBJ2-3; 9 positions agree with TRBD1. The sequencing used peripheral blood, collected 28 days after the second AZD1222 dose. The CDR3 DNA follows: TGTGCCATCAGTGAAGGGACAGGGACGGATACGCAGTATTTT. Translation gives CAISEGTGTDTQYF.